These 27 T cell receptor beta chains share one sample of origin, sequenced in a study of blood T cells in healthy people across ages. A second about 7 to 11 cycle PCR used barcoded and J-beta primers. Each CDR3 protein gets one entry after TCRdb re-called the 5' RACE reads with MiXCR. The sample has about 1.6 million distinct CDR3 sequences; roughly 30% are singletons. The sequencing input was blood. Receptors originate from a woman younger than 45 in good health.

This clonotype appeared a few times. The chain joins TRBV2 to TRBJ1-2; no definite D call. Germline lookup yields CDR1 SNHLY and CDR2 FYNNEI. The CDR3 extends over 10 amino acids. Trimming took off 6 bases at V and 13 bases at J, with 12 bases between the two ends. CDR3 amino acids: CASSDRLSTF. In nucleotides, the CDR3 is TGTGCCAGCAGCGACCGGCTGAGCACCTTC.

Turning to this clonotype: A read error may account for a junction end that differs from germline. The chain recombines TRBV12-3 or TRBV12-4 with TRBJ2-3; weak D call: TRBD2 (5 bases). This CDR3 contains 15 residues. The chain's CDR3 is CASSLRRISTDAQYF. CDR3 sequence (DNA): TGTGCCAGCAGTTTAAGGAGGATAAGCACAGATGCGCAGTATTTT.

The chain links TRBV20-1 to TRBJ1-5, with no clear D. This CDR3 has 13 amino acids. V was trimmed by 6 bases and J by 2 bases, leaving 11 bases between them. Germline CDR1 and CDR2: DFQATT and SNEGSKA (reference sequence). The CDR3 bases are TGCAGTGCCAGCGAAAACGGCAATCAGCCCCAGCATTTT. Its protein product is CSASENGNQPQHF.

A word on this clonotype: This may arise from a read error, as a much more abundant clone is one base away. CDR3 sequence: CASSMTGTTSYVKQYF. The CDR3 nucleotides read TGTGCCAGCAGCATGACAGGCACGACGAGCTACGTGAAGCAGTACTTC. The rearrangement joins TRBV7-6 to TRBJ2-7; D possibly corresponds to TRBD1 (6 bases). The V end was cut by 5 bases, the J end by 8 bases, with 25 bases between. Germline V CDR1 and CDR2: SGHVS, FNYEAQ. This CDR3 has 16 amino acids. The whole variable domain, filled in from reference TRBV7-6 and TRBJ2-7, reads GAGVSQSPRYKVTKRGQDVALRCDPISGHVSLYWYRQALGQGPEFLTYFNYEAQQDKSGLPNDRFSAERPEGSISTLTIQRTEQRDSAMYRCASSMTGTTSYVKQYFGPGTRLTVT.

V usage is TRBV13 and J usage is TRBJ2-1, with 9 nucleotides matching TRBD2. CDR1 is PRHDT and CDR2 is FYEKMQ in the germline V gene (reference sequence). V trimming: 5 bases; J trimming: 4 bases; junction bases outside the gene matches: 9. This CDR3 is built from 16 residues. The CDR3 DNA follows: TGTGCCAGCAGCCCCTCGGGGCGGGAGGGATACAATGAGCAGTTCTTC. Protein sequence: CASSPSGREGYNEQFF.

This clonotype came up a few times. V is TRBV27 and J is TRBJ1-6, with D uncertain. Germline CDR1 reads MNHEY; CDR2 reads SMNVEV (reference sequence). Trimming stripped 8 bases from V and 5 bases from J, with 7 bases between. CDR3 length equals 12 residues. CDR3 protein: CASGRNNSPLHF. The DNA of the CDR3 is TGTGCCAGCGGCCGGAATAATTCACCCCTCCACTTT.

This clonotype came up once. V and J are TRBV30 and TRBJ2-5; 7 bases agree with TRBD2. The J call may be mistaken, given a closer DNA end match to TRBJ2-7. The CDR3 has 13 residues. The germline V gene has CDR1 GTSNPN and CDR2 SVGIG (reference sequence). The CDR3 bases are TGTGCCTGGGGGGGAGGGCTTGTATACGAGCAGTACTTC. Its protein is CAWGGGLVYEQYF.

The sample holds a few counts of this clonotype. The chain joins TRBV3-1 to TRBJ2-4; the D is unclear. The CDR3 spans 12 residues. With 4 bases removed from V and 5 bases from J, the gap between germline ends came to 6 bases. Germline CDR1 reads LGHDT; CDR2 reads YNNKEL (reference sequence). CDR3 nucleotides: TGTGCCAGCAGCCGGACGGAAAACATTCAGTACTTC. This encodes CASSRTENIQYF. Full variable domain (remainder filled in from reference TRBV3-1 and TRBJ2-4): DTAVSQTPKYLVTQMGNDKSIKCEQNLGHDTMYWYKQDSKKFLKIMFSYNNKELIINETVPNRFSPKSPDKAHLNLHINSLELGDSAVYFCASSRTENIQYFGAGTRLSVL.

This clonotype was seen only a few times. One junction end does not reproduce the germline sequence, and a read error may be involved. This chain links TRBV28 with TRBJ2-7; TRBD1 aligns across 9 bases. From germline, CDR1 is MDHEN and CDR2 SYDVKM. The CDR3 extends over 15 amino acids. The CDR3 DNA reads as TGTACCAGCAGCCTTGTCCCGGGACAGGGATACGAGCAGTACTTC. As protein: CTSSLVPGQGYEQYF. The full variable domain, its missing parts supplied by reference TRBV28 and TRBJ2-7, is DVKVTQSSRYLVKRTGEKVFLECVQDMDHENMFWYRQDPGLGLRLIYFSYDVKMKEKGDIPEGYSVSREKKERFSLILESASTNQTSMYLCTSSLVPGQGYEQYFGPGTRLTVT.

The rearrangement links TRBV6-1 to TRBJ1-5; TRBD1 matches at 8 bases. V shed 8 bases, J shed 7 bases, and the junction held 10 bases outside the gene matches. The germline V gene encodes CDR1 MNHNS and CDR2 SASEGT. This CDR3 comprises 14 residues. The DNA of the CDR3 is TGTGCCAGCGCCGAGCTCGGACAGGGACAGCCCCAGCATTTT. Translating gives CASAELGQGQPQHF.

This chain links TRBV6-2 or TRBV6-3 with TRBJ1-5; TRBD1 matches at 12 bases. The CDR3 runs 20 residues. Germline V lookup: CDR1 MNHEY, CDR2 SVGEGT. V dropped 0 bases and J dropped 5; count of bases not matched to a gene: 14. CDR3 amino acids: CASSYSGPGTGGFRDQPQHF. The CDR3 DNA sequence: TGTGCCAGCAGTTACTCGGGTCCCGGGACAGGGGGCTTTCGGGATCAGCCCCAGCATTTT.

This clonotype was recorded at least ten times. This chain joins TRBV7-2 and TRBJ2-3; 10 bases match TRBD2. V trimming: 5 bases; J trimming: 14 bases; junction bases outside the gene matches: 13. Per the germline V gene, CDR1 is SGHTA and CDR2 is FQGNSA. CDR3 length: 14 amino acids. The CDR3 DNA follows: TGTGCCAGCAGCCCCGAGGAGGCTAGCGGGAGACGGTATTTT. It translates to CASSPEEASGRRYF. The full variable domain, with the rest looked up from reference TRBV7-2 and TRBJ2-3, is GAGVSQSPSNKVTEKGKDVELRCDPISGHTALYWYRQSLGQGLEFLIYFQGNSAPDKSGLPSDRFSAERTGGSVSTLTIQRTQQEDSAVYLCASSPEEASGRRYFGPGTRLTVL.

This clonotype showed up just a few times. CDR3 DNA: TGTGCCAGCAGCCGCCCGAGACTAGCCGAAGAGACCCAGTACTTC. Encoded protein: CASSRPRLAEETQYF. The chain uses TRBV7-6 and TRBJ2-5, with 7 bases lining up with TRBD2. Germline V CDR1 and CDR2: SGHVS, FNYEAQ. V dropped 5 bases and J dropped 3; count of bases not matched to a gene: 9. The CDR3 length is 15 residues.

A few counts support this clonotype. The J gene is TRBJ2-7, the V gene TRBV10-1; 9 bases agree with TRBD1. This CDR3 contains 14 residues. The trim removed 5 bases at V and 4 bases at J, leaving 6 bases unmatched. Germline lookup yields CDR1 WNHNN and CDR2 SYGVQD (reference sequence). CDR3 in DNA: TGCGCCAGCAGTACAAACAGGGGGCCTTACGAGCAGTACTTC. This sequence encodes CASSTNRGPYEQYF.

The rearrangement joins TRBV2 to TRBJ2-3; D is perhaps TRBD2 (6 bases). The CDR3 covers 11 residues. Germline-derived CDR1 and CDR2 are SNHLY and FYNNEI. With 9 bases removed from V and 5 bases from J, the gap between germline ends came to 9 bases. The CDR3 DNA reads as TGTGCCAGGGGGACTCGAGATACGCAGTATTTT. Residues: CARGTRDTQYF.

The gene calls are TRBV28 and TRBJ2-3, with 7 bases aligning to TRBD2. Trimming at V came to 6 bases and at J to 2 bases, leaving 11 bases not matched to a gene. The CDR3 is 16 amino acids. Germline V gives CDR1 MDHEN, CDR2 SYDVKM. For the CDR3, the DNA is TGTGCCAGCAGGTCCTCGCGGACTAGACACACAGATACGCAGTATTTT. Amino acids: CASRSSRTRHTDTQYF.

This clonotype was observed many times. The DNA of the CDR3 is TGTGCCAGCAGCGTTAGCGGGGGACGCACAGATACGCAGTATTTT. It is translated as CASSVSGGRTDTQYF. V gene TRBV9 combines with J gene TRBJ2-3; 9 nucleotides match TRBD2. Germline lookup yields CDR1 SGDLS and CDR2 YYNGEE. The CDR3 has 15 amino acids. The trim removed 2 bases at V and 1 base at J, leaving 2 bases unmatched.

This sequence joins TRBV2 and TRBJ2-1; D might be TRBD1 (6 bases). The V and J ends lost 7 bases and 7 bases respectively, with 14 bases between them. The CDR3 is made up of 13 amino acids. The germline V gene has CDR1 SNHLY and CDR2 FYNNEI. CDR3 in DNA: TGTGCCAGCACCCAGGGGATGGCAAATGAGCAGTTCTTC. Translated, it gives CASTQGMANEQFF.

This chain uses TRBV19 with TRBJ2-1, with 11 bases identical to TRBD1. Germline CDR1 is LNHDA and CDR2 is SQIVND (reference sequence). The CDR3 is made up of 14 amino acids. Trimming removed 7 bases from V and 6 bases from J; junction bases left unmatched: 5. The CDR3 region is CASIGTGGGNEQFF. DNA for the CDR3: TGTGCCAGTATTGGGACAGGGGGGGGCAATGAGCAGTTCTTC.

J is TRBJ2-5 and V is TRBV9; D might be TRBD1 or TRBD2, each matching 6 bases. Germline V gene sequence: CDR1 SGDLS, CDR2 YYNGEE. V gave up 0 bases and J gave up 5 bases, with 17 bases separating them. This CDR3 comprises 16 residues. CDR3 residues: CASSVAPMGGGETQYF. The CDR3 DNA reads TGTGCCAGCAGCGTAGCCCCTATGGGGGGCGGGGAGACCCAGTACTTC.

This clonotype appeared a few times. The chain couples TRBV27 to TRBJ2-7, with D uncertain. Trimming stripped 0 bases from V and 0 bases from J, with 9 bases between. This CDR3 is 15 amino acids long. Germline V gene lookup returns CDR1 MNHEY and CDR2 SMNVEV (reference sequence). This CDR3 is CASSLSRVSSYEQYF. The CDR3 coding sequence is TGTGCCAGCAGTTTATCGAGAGTTAGCTCCTACGAGCAGTACTTC.

This clonotype has a handful of counts. The V gene is TRBV10-2, the J gene TRBJ2-5, with 9 bases matching TRBD2. V was clipped by 6 bases and J by 5 bases; unmatched bases: 10. The CDR3 runs 15 residues. CDR1 WSHSY and CDR2 SAAADI come from the germline V gene. The CDR3 DNA reads TGCGCCAGCAGAGGCGGGGGGGGTATATTGGAGACCCAGTACTTC. Amino acid sequence: CASRGGGGILETQYF.

The rearrangement joins TRBV18 to TRBJ1-5; no definite D call. Trimming removed 3 bases at V and 5 bases at J, with 14 bases between. Germline V gives CDR1 KGHSH, CDR2 LQKENI. This CDR3 has 15 residues. CDR3 sequence reads: CASSPLGKADQPQHF. CDR3 sequence (DNA): TGTGCCAGCTCACCCCTGGGTAAAGCGGATCAGCCCCAGCATTTT. The complete variable domain, with remaining parts taken from reference TRBV18 and TRBJ1-5, reads NAGVMQNPRHLVRRRGQEARLRCSPMKGHSHVYWYRQLPEEGLKFMVYLQKENIIDESGMPKERFSAEFPKEGPSILRIQQVVRGDSAAYFCASSPLGKADQPQHFGDGTRLSIL.

A single count supports this clonotype. This chain connects TRBV12-3 or TRBV12-4 to TRBJ2-3; D might be TRBD1 (5 bases). Trimming removed 7 bases at V and 1 base at J, with 12 bases between. This CDR3 region has 14 residues. DNA for the CDR3: TGTGCCAGCACCTGGGGCCTACGCACAGATACGCAGTATTTT. Translating it yields CASTWGLRTDTQYF.

Note on this clonotype: One junction end does not reproduce the germline sequence, and a read error may be involved. The DNA of the CDR3 is TGCGCCAGCAACCAAGATGGAGGGTACCGAGAGACCCAGTACTTC. Its translation: CASNQDGGYRETQYF. The chain has TRBV4-1 and TRBJ2-5; D may be TRBD2 (6 bases). This CDR3 region has 15 residues. The V gene's germline CDR1 is MGHRA and CDR2 YSYEKL.

The sample holds many counts of this clonotype. The chain is built from TRBV10-3 and TRBJ1-2, with D perhaps TRBD1 (5 bases). This CDR3 has 12 amino acids. V lost 7 bases, J lost 3 bases, and 9 bases lay in between. Germline CDR1 reads ENHRY; CDR2 reads SYGVKD. Here the CDR3 reads CAITGTDYGYTF. The CDR3, as DNA: TGTGCCATCACCGGGACGGACTATGGCTACACCTTC.

The gene calls are TRBV10-3 and TRBJ1-5; D may be TRBD1 (5 bases). The CDR3 is made up of 15 amino acids. V was shortened by 6 bases and J by 1 base, with 13 bases between the two germline ends. Germline-derived CDR1 and CDR2 are ENHRY and SYGVKD. The CDR3 is CAIRLQGASNQPQHF. The DNA for the CDR3 is TGTGCCATCAGGCTCCAGGGTGCGAGCAATCAGCCCCAGCATTTT.